Sequencing of this TCR beta chain was carried out in a study of cytomegalovirus exposure and HLA in healthy donors. Study-wide findings and caveats: According to a subsequent analysis, TCR clusters identified in the first cohort showed a tendency to co-occur across the roughly 110 validation repertoires. TCR beta chains numbering 164 were designated cytomegalovirus-associated.

Measured with immunoSEQ multiplex PCR; TCRdb has only the in-frame clones, and not every one. The sample records 45,000 to 70,000 clones, 85% to 95% being singletons. Of note for this clone: As yet, its antigen is unknown.

The source of this sequence is a woman aged 18-29 years in good health and CMV-seronegative. The sequencing input was PBMCs.

This CDR3 is CASSLGTGNYGYTF. In DNA form, the CDR3 reads TGCGCCAGCAGCTTGGGGACGGGAAACTATGGCTACACCTTC. This chain joins TRBV5-1 and TRBJ1-2; D gene unclear. Trimming removed 0 bases at V and 2 bases at J, with 8 bases between. This CDR3 spans 14 amino acids. CDR1 and CDR2 from the germline V gene are SGHRS and YFSETQ.